This T cell receptor (beta chain) was obtained from a study of T cells in tumors after PD-1 blockade. Background on the study: During anti-PD-1 treatment, some patients continued daily vismodegib 150 mg. Tumor samples averaged 26,066 templates (range roughly 554-100,000) and roughly 6,000 unique clonotypes. General study findings and limits: Clonal replacement appeared only between pre- and post-treatment samples.

The method was immunoSEQ multiplex PCR; TCRdb's version includes in-frame clones alone and lacks a portion of them. The table has about 13,000 clones, around 68% seen once. With respect to this clone: Its antigen is not identified.

The CDR3 runs to 15 residues. Trimming took 5 bases from V and 5 from J; bases not matched to a gene: 8. Germline CDR1 is MNHEY and CDR2 is SMNVEV (reference sequence). This TCR was sampled from a human donor with cutaneous squamous cell carcinoma. This sequence joins TRBV27 and TRBJ1-2; 10 bases agree with TRBD1. Sequences were derived from tumor tissue, sampled before anti-PD-1 treatment. The CDR3 protein is CASSPGQGWEYGYTF. The CDR3 DNA sequence: TGTGCCAGCAGTCCGGGACAGGGGTGGGAGTATGGCTACACCTTC.